This is a list of T cell receptor beta chains from one sample in a study of blood T cell repertoires in COVID-19. Method: immunoSEQ multiplex PCR; TCRdb's copy keeps in-frame clones and lacks some. Here the sample spans about 27,000 clones, about 92% being singletons. The sample taken for sequencing was peripheral blood. Every receptor here comes from a human donor in a cohort sampled during active COVID-19. Each CDR3 is given with its conserved first and last residue. A D gene is named only where the DNA matches it firmly. Only some rows state a clone size, as once, few, many or a class for expanded clones.

V	D	size	J	length	CDR3
TRBV5-1	TRBD1	NA	TRBJ1-4	15	CASSSTGGYNEKLFF
TRBV2	TRBD1	NA	TRBJ2-7	17	CASSAPGQGRRTYEQYF
TRBV7-9	TRBD1	NA	TRBJ1-4	17	CASSARDRRTTNEKLFF
TRBV7-3	NA	NA	TRBJ2-7	12	CASSEYNHEQYF
TRBV29-1	TRBD1	once	TRBJ1-1	13	CSVAQGVSTEAFF
TRBV11-2	TRBD1	NA	TRBJ1-1	15	CASSLVRDRNFRAFF
TRBV24-1	TRBD2	NA	TRBJ2-1	15	CATSEPSGFNNEQFF
TRBV3-1/TRBV3-2	TRBD1	NA	TRBJ2-5	15	CASSQYTGGEETQYF
TRBV20-1	NA	NA	TRBJ2-7	11	CSLRSGHEQYF
TRBV29-1	NA	NA	TRBJ2-3	16	CSVNPLGRDWADTQYF
TRBV5-1	NA	NA	TRBJ2-7	14	CASSSQGLGYEQYF
TRBV4-1	NA	few	TRBJ1-3	13	CASSQSTGSSIYF
TRBV11-2	TRBD1	NA	TRBJ2-7	15	CASSLVGDRSYEQYF
TRBV7-9	TRBD2	once	TRBJ2-1	15	CASSLLGGAYNEQFF
TRBV19	TRBD2	NA	TRBJ2-1	16	CASGVAGGSSYNEQFF
TRBV5-1	NA	once	TRBJ2-5	14	CASSPTGIQETQYF
TRBV24-1	NA	NA	TRBJ2-1	11	CATSDGNEQFF
TRBV27	TRBD2	NA	TRBJ2-7	15	CASRKGGLGIYEQYF
TRBV5-1	TRBD1	NA	TRBJ2-5	16	CASSLGLDRKSETQYF
TRBV6-1	TRBD1	NA	TRBJ1-4	14	CASSDEGASVKLFF
TRBV6-5	NA	NA	TRBJ1-1	15	CASSYFSKGDTEAFF